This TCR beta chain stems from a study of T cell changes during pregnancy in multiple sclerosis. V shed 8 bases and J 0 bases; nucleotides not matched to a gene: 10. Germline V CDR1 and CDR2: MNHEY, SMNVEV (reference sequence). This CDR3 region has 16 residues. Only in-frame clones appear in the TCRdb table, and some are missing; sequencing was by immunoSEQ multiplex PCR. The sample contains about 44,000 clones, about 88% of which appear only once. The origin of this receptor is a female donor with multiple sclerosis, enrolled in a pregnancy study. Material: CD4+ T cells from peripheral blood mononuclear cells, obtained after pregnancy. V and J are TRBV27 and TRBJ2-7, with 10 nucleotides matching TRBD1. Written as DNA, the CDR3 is TGTGCCAGCTCCTCGGGACAGGGGCATAGCTCCTACGAGCAGTACTTC. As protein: CASSSGQGHSSYEQYF.